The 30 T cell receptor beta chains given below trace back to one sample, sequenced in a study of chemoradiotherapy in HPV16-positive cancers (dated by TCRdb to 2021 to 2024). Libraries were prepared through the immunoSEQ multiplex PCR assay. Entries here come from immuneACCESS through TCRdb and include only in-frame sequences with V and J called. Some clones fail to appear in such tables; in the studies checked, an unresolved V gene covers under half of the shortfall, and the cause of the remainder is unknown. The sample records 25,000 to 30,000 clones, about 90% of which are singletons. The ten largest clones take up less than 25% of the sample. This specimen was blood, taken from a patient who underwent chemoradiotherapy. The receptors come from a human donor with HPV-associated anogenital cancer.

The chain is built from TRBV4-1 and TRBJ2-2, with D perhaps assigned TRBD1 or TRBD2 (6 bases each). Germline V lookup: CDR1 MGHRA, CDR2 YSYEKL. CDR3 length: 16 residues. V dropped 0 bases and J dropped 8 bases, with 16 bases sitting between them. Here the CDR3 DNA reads TGCGCCAGCAGCCAAGATCGGGGGCCCGTTTCTGGGGAGCTGTTTTTT. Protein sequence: CASSQDRGPVSGELFF.

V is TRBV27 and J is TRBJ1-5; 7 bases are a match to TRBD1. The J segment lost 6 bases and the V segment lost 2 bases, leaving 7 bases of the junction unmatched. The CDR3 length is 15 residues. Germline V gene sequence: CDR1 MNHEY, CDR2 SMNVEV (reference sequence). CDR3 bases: TGTGCCAGCAGTTTAGGTCAGGGGGGGGGTCAGCCCCAGCATTTT. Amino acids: CASSLGQGGGQPQHF.

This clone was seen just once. The CDR3, as DNA: TGTGCCACCAGCGAGAACACAGATACGCAGTATTTT. Protein product: CATSENTDTQYF. The chain links TRBV15 to TRBJ2-3; D call uncertain. The CDR3 has 12 amino acids. Germline CDR1 LNHNV, CDR2 YYDKDF (reference sequence). The germline V and J ends were trimmed by 5 bases and 2 bases, with 5 bases remaining between them.

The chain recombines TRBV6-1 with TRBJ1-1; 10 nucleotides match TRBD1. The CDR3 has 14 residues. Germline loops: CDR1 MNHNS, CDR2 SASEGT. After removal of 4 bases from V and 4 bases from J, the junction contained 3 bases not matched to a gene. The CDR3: CASSARQGATEAFF. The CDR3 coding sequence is TGTGCCAGCAGTGCCCGACAGGGGGCCACTGAAGCTTTCTTT.

CDR3: CASSQVMDRDGKTQYF. DNA for the CDR3: TGTGCCAGCAGCCAAGTAATGGACAGGGATGGAAAGACCCAGTACTTC. J is TRBJ2-5 and V is TRBV4-2, with 8 bases lining up with TRBD1. With 1 base clipped from V and 6 bases from J, the junction kept 10 bases outside the gene matches. Germline V CDR1 and CDR2: LGHNA, YNFKEQ. The CDR3 totals 16 residues.

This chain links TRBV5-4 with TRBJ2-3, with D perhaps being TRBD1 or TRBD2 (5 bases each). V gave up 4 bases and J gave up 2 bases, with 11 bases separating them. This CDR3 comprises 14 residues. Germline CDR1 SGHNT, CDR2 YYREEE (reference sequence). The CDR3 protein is CASSRDGYTDTQYF. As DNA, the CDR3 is TGTGCCAGCAGCCGGGACGGATACACAGATACGCAGTATTTT.

The CDR3 sequence: CASSLNRLVYEQYF. CDR3 coding DNA: TGTGCCAGCAGCTTAAATAGGCTAGTTTACGAGCAGTACTTC. The rearrangement uses TRBV7-2 and TRBJ2-7; D not certain. V lost 2 bases to trimming and J lost 4 bases, with 12 bases between them. The germline V gene encodes CDR1 SGHTA and CDR2 FQGNSA. This CDR3 spans 14 amino acids.

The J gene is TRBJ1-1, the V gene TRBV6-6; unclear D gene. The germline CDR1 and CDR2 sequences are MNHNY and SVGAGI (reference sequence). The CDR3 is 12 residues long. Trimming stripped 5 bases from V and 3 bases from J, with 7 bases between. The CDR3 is CASSAGDTEAFF. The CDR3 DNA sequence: TGTGCCAGCAGTGCGGGTGACACTGAAGCTTTCTTT.

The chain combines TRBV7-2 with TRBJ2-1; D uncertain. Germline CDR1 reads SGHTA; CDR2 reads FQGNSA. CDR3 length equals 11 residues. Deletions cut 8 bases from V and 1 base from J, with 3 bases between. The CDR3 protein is CASRSYNEQFF. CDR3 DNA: TGTGCCAGCCGATCCTACAATGAGCAGTTCTTC.

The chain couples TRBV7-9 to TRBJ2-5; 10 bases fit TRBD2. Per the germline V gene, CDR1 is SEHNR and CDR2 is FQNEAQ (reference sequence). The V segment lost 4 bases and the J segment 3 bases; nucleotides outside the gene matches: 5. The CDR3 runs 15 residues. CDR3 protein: CASSSGSGREETQYF. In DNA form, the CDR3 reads TGTGCCAGCAGCTCGGGAAGCGGGAGGGAAGAGACCCAGTACTTC.

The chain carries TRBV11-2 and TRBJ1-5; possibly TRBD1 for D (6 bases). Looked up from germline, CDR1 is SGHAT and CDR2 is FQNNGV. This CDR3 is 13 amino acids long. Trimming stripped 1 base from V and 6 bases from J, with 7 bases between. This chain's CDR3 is CASSLGDTQPQHF. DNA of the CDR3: TGTGCCAGCAGCTTAGGGGACACTCAGCCCCAGCATTTT.

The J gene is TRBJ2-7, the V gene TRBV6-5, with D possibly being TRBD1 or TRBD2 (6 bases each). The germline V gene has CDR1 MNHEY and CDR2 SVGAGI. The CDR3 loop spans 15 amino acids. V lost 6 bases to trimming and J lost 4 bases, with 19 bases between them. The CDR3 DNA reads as TGTGCCAGCAGGGCCGGGACTTCGAGGGGGTACGAGCAGTACTTC. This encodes CASRAGTSRGYEQYF.

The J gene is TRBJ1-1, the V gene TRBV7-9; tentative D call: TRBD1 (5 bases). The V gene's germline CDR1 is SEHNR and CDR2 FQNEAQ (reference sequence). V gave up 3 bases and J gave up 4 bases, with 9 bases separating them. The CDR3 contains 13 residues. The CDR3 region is CASSFSGPTEAFF. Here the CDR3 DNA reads TGTGCCAGCAGCTTTTCAGGGCCCACTGAAGCTTTCTTT.

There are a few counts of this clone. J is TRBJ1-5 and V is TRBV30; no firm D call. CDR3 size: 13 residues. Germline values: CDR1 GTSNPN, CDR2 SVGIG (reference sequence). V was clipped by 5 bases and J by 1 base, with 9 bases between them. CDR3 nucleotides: TGTGCCTGGGCCCAGAGGAGCAATCAGCCCCAGCATTTT. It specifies CAWAQRSNQPQHF.

This chain's CDR3 is CASSLATKIPNTGELFF. The CDR3 DNA reads as TGTGCCAGCAGCTTAGCGACGAAAATACCGAACACCGGGGAGCTGTTTTTT. V usage is TRBV7-9 and J usage is TRBJ2-2; D remains unclear. CDR3 length: 17 amino acids. CDR1 is SEHNR, CDR2 FQNEAQ, per germline (reference sequence). V lost 0 bases and J 0 bases, leaving 11 bases between the germline ends. Combining the CDR3 with reference TRBV7-9 and TRBJ2-2 gives the whole variable domain DTGVSQNPRHKITKRGQNVTFRCDPISEHNRLYWYRQTLGQGPEFLTYFQNEAQLEKSRLLSDRFSAERPKGSFSTLEIQRTEQGDSAMYLCASSLATKIPNTGELFFGEGSRLTVL.

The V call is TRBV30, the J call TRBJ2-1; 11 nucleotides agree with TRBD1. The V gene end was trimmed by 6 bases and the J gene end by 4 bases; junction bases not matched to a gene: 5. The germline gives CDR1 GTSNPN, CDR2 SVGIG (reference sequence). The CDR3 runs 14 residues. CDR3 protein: CACDRDRGYNEQFF. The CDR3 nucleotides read TGTGCCTGCGACCGGGACAGGGGGTACAATGAGCAGTTCTTC.

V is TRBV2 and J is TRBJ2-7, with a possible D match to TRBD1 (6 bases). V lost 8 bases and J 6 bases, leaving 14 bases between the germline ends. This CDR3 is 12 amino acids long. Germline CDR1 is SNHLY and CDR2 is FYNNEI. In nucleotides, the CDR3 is TGTGCCAGCCGCTCAACAGGGATCGAGCAGTACTTC. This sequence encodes CASRSTGIEQYF.

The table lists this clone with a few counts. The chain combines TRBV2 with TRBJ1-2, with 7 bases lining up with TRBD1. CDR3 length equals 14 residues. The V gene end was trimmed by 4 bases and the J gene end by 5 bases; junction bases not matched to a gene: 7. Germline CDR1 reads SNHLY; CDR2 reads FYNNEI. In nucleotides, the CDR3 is TGTGCCAGCAGTGGGGGACAGCAGATTTATGGCTACACCTTC. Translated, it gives CASSGGQQIYGYTF.

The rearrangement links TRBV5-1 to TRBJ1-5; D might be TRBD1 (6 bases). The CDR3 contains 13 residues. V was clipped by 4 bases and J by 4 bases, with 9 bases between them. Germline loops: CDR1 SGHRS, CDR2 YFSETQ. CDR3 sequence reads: CASSPTGNQPQHF. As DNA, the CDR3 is TGCGCCAGCAGCCCTACAGGGAATCAGCCCCAGCATTTT.

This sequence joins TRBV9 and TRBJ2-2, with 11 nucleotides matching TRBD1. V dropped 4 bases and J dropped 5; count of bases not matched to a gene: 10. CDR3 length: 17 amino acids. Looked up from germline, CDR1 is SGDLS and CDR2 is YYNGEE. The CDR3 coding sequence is TGTGCCAGCAGCCTTAGTCTCGGGACAGGGGGAACCGGGGAGCTGTTTTTT. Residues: CASSLSLGTGGTGELFF.

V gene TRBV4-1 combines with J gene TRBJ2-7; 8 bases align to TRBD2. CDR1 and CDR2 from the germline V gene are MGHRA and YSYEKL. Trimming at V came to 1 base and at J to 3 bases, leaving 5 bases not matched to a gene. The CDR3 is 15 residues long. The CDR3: CASSQGAGENYEQYF. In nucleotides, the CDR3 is TGCGCCAGCAGCCAAGGAGCGGGGGAGAACTACGAGCAGTACTTC.

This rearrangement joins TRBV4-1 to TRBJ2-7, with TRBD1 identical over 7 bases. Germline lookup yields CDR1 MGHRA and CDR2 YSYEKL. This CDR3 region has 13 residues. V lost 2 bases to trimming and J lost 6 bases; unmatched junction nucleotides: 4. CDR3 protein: CASSQRTGFEQYF. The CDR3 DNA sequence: TGCGCCAGCAGCCAAAGGACAGGCTTCGAGCAGTACTTC.

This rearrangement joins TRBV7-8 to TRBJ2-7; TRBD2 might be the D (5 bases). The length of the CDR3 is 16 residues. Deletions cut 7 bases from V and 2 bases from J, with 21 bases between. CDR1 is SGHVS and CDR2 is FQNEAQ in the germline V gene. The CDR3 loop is CASTALGGRNTYEQYF. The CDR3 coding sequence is TGTGCCAGCACCGCTCTAGGAGGAAGGAATACCTACGAGCAGTACTTC.

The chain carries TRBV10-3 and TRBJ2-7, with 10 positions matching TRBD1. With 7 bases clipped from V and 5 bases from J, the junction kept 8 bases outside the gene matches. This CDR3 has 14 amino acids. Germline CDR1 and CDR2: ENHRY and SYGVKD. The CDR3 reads CAINPGQGSNEQYF. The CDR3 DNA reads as TGTGCCATCAATCCGGGACAGGGGTCCAACGAGCAGTACTTC.

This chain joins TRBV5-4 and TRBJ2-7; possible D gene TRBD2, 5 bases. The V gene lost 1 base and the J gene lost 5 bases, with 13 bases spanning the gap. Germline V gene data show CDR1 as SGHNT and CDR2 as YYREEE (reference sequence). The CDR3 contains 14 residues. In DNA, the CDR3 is TGTGCCAGCAGCTTGTCCGGGGTTTCCAACGAGCAGTACTTC. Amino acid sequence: CASSLSGVSNEQYF.

CDR3 region: CASTKAGDYNEQFF. As DNA, the CDR3 is TGTGCCAGCACTAAAGCGGGAGATTACAATGAGCAGTTCTTC. The chain combines TRBV7-9 with TRBJ2-1; TRBD2 matches at 8 bases. The CDR3 has 14 residues. Germline V gene lookup returns CDR1 SEHNR and CDR2 FQNEAQ (reference sequence). With 7 bases clipped from V and 4 bases from J, the junction kept 6 bases outside the gene matches.

Here the CDR3 DNA reads TGTGCCAGCAGCTTAGCGCGGGACCTTGGAAACACCATATATTTT. This gives the protein CASSLARDLGNTIYF. V is TRBV7-2 and J is TRBJ1-3; TRBD1 is a possible D gene (5 bases). The CDR3 contains 15 residues. CDR1 is SGHTA and CDR2 is FQGNSA in the germline V gene. Trimming took off 0 bases at V and 3 bases at J, with 9 bases between the two ends. The entire variable domain, with the rest obtained from reference TRBV7-2 and TRBJ1-3, is as follows: GAGVSQSPSNKVTEKGKDVELRCDPISGHTALYWYRQSLGQGLEFLIYFQGNSAPDKSGLPSDRFSAERTGGSVSTLTIQRTQQEDSAVYLCASSLARDLGNTIYFGEGSWLTVV.

CDR3 region: CAWSVLGTGKRYEQYF. The CDR3 nucleotides are TGTGCCTGGAGTGTCCTTGGGACAGGGAAACGCTACGAGCAGTACTTC. J is TRBJ2-7 and V is TRBV30; 9 nucleotides line up with TRBD1. V dropped 0 bases and J dropped 3; count of bases not matched to a gene: 9. The CDR3 is 16 residues long. The germline V gene encodes CDR1 GTSNPN and CDR2 SVGIG (reference sequence).

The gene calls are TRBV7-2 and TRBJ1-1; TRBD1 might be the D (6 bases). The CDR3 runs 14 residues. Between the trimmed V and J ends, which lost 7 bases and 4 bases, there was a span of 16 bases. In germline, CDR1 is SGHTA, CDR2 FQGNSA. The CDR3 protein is CASTRDNSGTEAFF. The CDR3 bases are TGTGCCAGCACCAGGGACAATTCGGGCACTGAAGCTTTCTTT.

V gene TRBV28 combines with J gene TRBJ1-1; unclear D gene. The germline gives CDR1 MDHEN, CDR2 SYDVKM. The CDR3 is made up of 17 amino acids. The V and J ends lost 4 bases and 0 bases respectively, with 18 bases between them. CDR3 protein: CASSSREFFPMNTEAFF. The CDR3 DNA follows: TGTGCCAGCAGTTCCCGGGAGTTCTTCCCTATGAACACTGAAGCTTTCTTT.